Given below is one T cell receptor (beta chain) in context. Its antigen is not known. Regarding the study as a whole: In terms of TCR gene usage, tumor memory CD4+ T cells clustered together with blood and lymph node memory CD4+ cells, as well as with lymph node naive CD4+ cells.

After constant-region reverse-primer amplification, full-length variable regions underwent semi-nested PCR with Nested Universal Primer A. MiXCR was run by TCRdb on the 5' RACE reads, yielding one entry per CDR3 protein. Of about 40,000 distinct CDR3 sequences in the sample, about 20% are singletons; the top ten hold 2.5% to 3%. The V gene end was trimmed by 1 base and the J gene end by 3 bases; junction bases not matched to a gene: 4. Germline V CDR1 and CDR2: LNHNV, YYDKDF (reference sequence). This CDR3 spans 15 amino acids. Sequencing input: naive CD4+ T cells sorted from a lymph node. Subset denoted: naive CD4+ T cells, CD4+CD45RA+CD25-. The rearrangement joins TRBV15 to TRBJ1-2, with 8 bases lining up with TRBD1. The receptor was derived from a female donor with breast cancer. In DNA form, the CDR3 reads TGTGCCACCAGCAGAGGCGGACAGGGCGACTATGGCTACACCTTC. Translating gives CATSRGGQGDYGYTF.